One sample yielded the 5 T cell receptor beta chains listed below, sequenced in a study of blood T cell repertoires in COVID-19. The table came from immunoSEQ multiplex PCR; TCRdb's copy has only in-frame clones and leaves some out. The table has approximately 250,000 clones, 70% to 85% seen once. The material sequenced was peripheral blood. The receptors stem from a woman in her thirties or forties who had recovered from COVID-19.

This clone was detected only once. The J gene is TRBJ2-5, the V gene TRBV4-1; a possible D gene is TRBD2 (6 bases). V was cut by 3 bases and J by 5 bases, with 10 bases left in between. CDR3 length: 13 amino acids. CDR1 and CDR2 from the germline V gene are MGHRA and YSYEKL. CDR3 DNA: TGCGCCAGCAGCCAGGACTACACGGAGACCCAGTACTTC. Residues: CASSQDYTETQYF.

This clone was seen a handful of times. CDR3 sequence: CATNAGRTYEQYF. The CDR3 coding sequence is TGTGCCACCAATGCAGGGCGCACCTACGAGCAGTACTTC. The V and J genes are TRBV6-5 and TRBJ2-7, with D possibly being TRBD1 (5 bases). Trimming shortened V by 10 bases and J by 2 bases, and 15 bases separated the two germline ends. CDR1 is MNHEY, CDR2 SVGAGI, per germline. The CDR3 has 13 residues.

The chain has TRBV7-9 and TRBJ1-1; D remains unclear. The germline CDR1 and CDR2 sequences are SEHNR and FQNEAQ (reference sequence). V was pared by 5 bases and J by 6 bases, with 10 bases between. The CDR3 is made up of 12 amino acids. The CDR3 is CASSPFNPEAFF. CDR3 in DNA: TGTGCCAGCAGCCCCTTTAATCCTGAAGCTTTCTTT. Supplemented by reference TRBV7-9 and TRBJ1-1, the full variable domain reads DTGVSQNPRHKITKRGQNVTFRCDPISEHNRLYWYRQTLGQGPEFLTYFQNEAQLEKSRLLSDRFSAERPKGSFSTLEIQRTEQGDSAMYLCASSPFNPEAFFGQGTRLTVV.

CDR3 DNA sequence: TGTGCCAGCAGTGGAGGACCTCCTGGAAACACCATATATTTT. Protein product: CASSGGPPGNTIYF. The chain links TRBV6-6 to TRBJ1-3; D is unclear. The length of the CDR3 is 14 residues. With 5 bases removed from V and 2 bases from J, the gap between germline ends came to 10 bases. Germline lookup yields CDR1 MNHNY and CDR2 SVGAGI (reference sequence).

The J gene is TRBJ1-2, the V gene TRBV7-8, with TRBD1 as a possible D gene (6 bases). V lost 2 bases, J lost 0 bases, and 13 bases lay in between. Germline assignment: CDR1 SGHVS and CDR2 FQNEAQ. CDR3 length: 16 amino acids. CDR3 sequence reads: CASSLTGSWANYGYTF. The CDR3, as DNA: TGTGCCAGCAGCTTAACAGGGTCTTGGGCTAACTATGGCTACACCTTC.